A single sample is the source of the 8 T cell receptor beta chains below, sequenced in a study of blood T cell repertoires in COVID-19. Only in-frame clones appear in the TCRdb table, and some are missing; sequencing was by immunoSEQ multiplex PCR. Among around 380,000 clones listed, about 90% were seen once. Sequences were obtained from PBMCs or T cells enriched from blood (not recorded which). These receptors came from a man aged 30 to 39 who had recovered from COVID-19.

This chain joins TRBV19 and TRBJ2-5; 13 bases line up with TRBD2. Germline loops: CDR1 LNHDA, CDR2 SQIVND (reference sequence). This CDR3 comprises 15 residues. V shed 5 bases, J shed 5 bases, and the junction held 5 bases outside the gene matches. The CDR3 nucleotides read TGTGCCAGTAGTCTGGGACTAGCGGGGCGGGAGACCCAGTACTTC. As protein: CASSLGLAGRETQYF.

The V and J genes are TRBV18 and TRBJ1-4; 7 bases agree with TRBD1. Germline values: CDR1 KGHSH, CDR2 LQKENI. V was pared by 4 bases and J by 1 base, with 0 bases of the junction left unmatched. This CDR3 has 14 amino acids. For the CDR3, the DNA is TGTGCCAGCTCACACAGGGGAACTAATGAAAAACTGTTTTTT. As protein: CASSHRGTNEKLFF.

V usage is TRBV18 and J usage is TRBJ1-5; 9 bases align to TRBD1. CDR3 length equals 17 residues. The germline V gene encodes CDR1 KGHSH and CDR2 LQKENI. The J segment lost 6 bases and the V segment lost 6 bases, leaving 15 bases of the junction unmatched. As DNA, the CDR3 is TGTGCCAGCTCGTCTACCCGGGACAGGGTCTTGAGTCAGCCCCAGCATTTT. Protein sequence: CASSSTRDRVLSQPQHF.

The rearrangement links TRBV6-4 to TRBJ1-6; 7 nucleotides line up with TRBD1. Germline CDR1 and CDR2: MRHNA and SNTAGT. This CDR3 has 14 residues. V shed 3 bases and J 7 bases; nucleotides not matched to a gene: 3. This CDR3 reads CASSEQGRNSPLHF. DNA of the CDR3: TGTGCCAGCAGTGAACAGGGGAGAAATTCACCCCTCCACTTT.

The rearrangement uses TRBV19 and TRBJ2-6; TRBD1 is a possible D gene (6 bases). Per the germline V gene, CDR1 is LNHDA and CDR2 is SQIVND (reference sequence). V lost 5 bases and J 0 bases, leaving 14 bases between the germline ends. This CDR3 has 17 amino acids. This chain's CDR3 is CASSLQGGGSGANVLTF. The CDR3 DNA reads TGTGCCAGTAGTCTACAGGGTGGTGGCTCTGGGGCCAACGTCCTGACTTTC.

This clone occurred once. The V call is TRBV25-1, the J call TRBJ2-7; D call uncertain. The CDR3 totals 15 residues. Germline V gene lookup returns CDR1 MGHDK and CDR2 SYGVNS. Deletions cut 3 bases from V and 3 bases from J, with 15 bases between. The CDR3 loop reads CASSEGGRVFYEQYF. For the CDR3, the DNA is TGTGCCAGCAGTGAGGGTGGCCGGGTCTTCTACGAGCAGTACTTC.

The chain combines TRBV6-5 with TRBJ1-2, with D perhaps matching TRBD1 (6 bases). Trimming removed 0 bases at V and 5 bases at J, with 16 bases between. The CDR3 is made up of 16 amino acids. The germline V gene encodes CDR1 MNHEY and CDR2 SVGAGI. The CDR3 loop reads CASSYSSGGGAYGYTF. The CDR3, as DNA: TGTGCCAGCAGTTACTCGTCAGGTGGGGGCGCTTATGGCTACACCTTC.

The chain is built from TRBV6-5 and TRBJ1-2; tentatively, D is TRBD1 (5 bases). The CDR3 runs to 15 residues. Germline V gene sequence: CDR1 MNHEY, CDR2 SVGAGI. V lost 6 bases, J lost 0 bases, and 14 bases lay in between. Here the CDR3 reads CASRAGPPTNYGYTF. The CDR3 coding sequence is TGTGCCAGCAGGGCAGGGCCTCCTACTAACTATGGCTACACCTTC.